This T cell receptor (beta chain) was documented in a study of blood T cell repertoires in COVID-19. The wider study: The United States, Italy and Spain were the sources of the acute and convalescent COVID-19 samples. T cells, B-cell-depleted T cells, or PBMCs provided the cDNA or gDNA that served as material.

Per the original methods: The authors estimated nucleated cell counts from reference gene primer amplification. Generated by immunoSEQ multiplex PCR, the TCRdb table keeps only in-frame clones and is missing some. V, J and clone size derive from that table, while D and trimming were established from the DNA sequence. The sample lists 83,000 or so clones, more than 85% seen once, with about 8% in the top ten. The V end lost 9 bases, the J end lost 5 bases, and 18 bases lay between the germline ends. Germline V CDR1 and CDR2: KGHDR, SFDVKD. The CDR3 is 14 amino acids. This TCR came from a man at least 80 years old with active or convalescent COVID-19. Sequenced material: peripheral blood. The rearrangement uses TRBV24-1 and TRBJ1-2, with D tentatively TRBD1 (5 bases). As DNA, the CDR3 is TGTGCCACCCAAGCAGGGAGGATGGGATATGGCTACACCTTC. Encoded protein: CATQAGRMGYGYTF.